This T cell receptor (beta chain) was observed in a study of CD8+ T cells in alopecia areata. TCR sequencing used cDNA made by reverse transcription of extracted RNA. This table comes from immunoSEQ multiplex PCR, and its TCRdb copy is limited to in-frame clones, with some not included. The data show more than 150,000 clones, with around 55% seen just once and roughly 19% held by the top ten. This receptor was obtained from a human donor with alopecia areata. The specimen was CD8+ T cells sorted from blood, collected at week 0.

Here the CDR3 DNA reads TGCAGCGTTGAAGGGGACCGTTCTAACTATGGCTACACCTTC. Encoded protein: CSVEGDRSNYGYTF. The chain recombines TRBV29-1 with TRBJ1-2; a possible D gene is TRBD1 (5 bases). From germline, CDR1 is SQVTM and CDR2 ANQGSEA. The V gene lost 1 base and the J gene lost 0 bases, with 9 bases spanning the gap. The CDR3 covers 14 residues.